Each of the 5 T cell receptor beta chains below was sequenced from the same sample in a study of T cells in localized non-small cell lung cancer. Sequenced by immunoSEQ multiplex PCR; TCRdb stores in-frame clones only, minus some. The sample lists around 33,000 clones, roughly 90% occurring once. This specimen consisted of peripheral blood, obtained before any cancer treatment. The receptors here all came from a female donor at least 60 years old with stage I lung adenocarcinoma.

The rearrangement joins TRBV2 to TRBJ1-1; no firm D call. Trimming shortened V by 8 bases and J by 4 bases, and 14 bases separated the two germline ends. The CDR3 covers 13 residues. Germline V gene data show CDR1 as SNHLY and CDR2 as FYNNEI. The CDR3 nucleotides read TGTGCCAGCCGCCGCGATTCGAGCACTGAAGCTTTCTTT. Translated: CASRRDSSTEAFF.

The V call is TRBV5-4, the J call TRBJ2-3; 9 bases line up with TRBD2. The germline V gene has CDR1 SGHNT and CDR2 YYREEE (reference sequence). V lost 0 bases to trimming and J lost 3 bases; unmatched junction nucleotides: 5. The CDR3 spans 16 residues. The CDR3 DNA reads TGTGCCAGCAGCTTGGCTAGCGGGGCGGGGACAGATACGCAGTATTTT. Translated: CASSLASGAGTDTQYF. The full variable domain, with the rest looked up from reference TRBV5-4 and TRBJ2-3, is ETGVTQSPTHLIKTRGQQVTLRCSSQSGHNTVSWYQQALGQGPQFIFQYYREEENGRGNFPPRFSGLQFPNYSSELNVNALELDDSALYLCASSLASGAGTDTQYFGPGTRLTVL.

The chain has TRBV30 and TRBJ2-5, with TRBD1 identical over 9 bases. Trimming took 5 bases from V and 5 from J; bases not matched to a gene: 6. Germline CDR1 reads GTSNPN; CDR2 reads SVGIG (reference sequence). This CDR3 has 13 amino acids. CDR3 DNA sequence: TGTGCCTGGGAGACAGGGGGTAGGGAGACCCAGTACTTC. Protein sequence: CAWETGGRETQYF.

V and J are TRBV10-3 and TRBJ1-2; 8 nucleotides align to TRBD1. Germline V gene lookup returns CDR1 ENHRY and CDR2 SYGVKD. V lost 8 bases, J lost 5 bases, and 10 bases stayed unmatched. The CDR3 has 14 residues. The CDR3 loop is CAIAGGQGNYGYTF. CDR3 in DNA: TGTGCCATCGCTGGCGGACAGGGAAATTATGGCTACACCTTC.

The chain uses TRBV5-4 and TRBJ2-7; D could derive from TRBD1 or TRBD2 (5 bases each). The CDR3 has 15 amino acids. From germline, CDR1 is SGHNT and CDR2 YYREEE (reference sequence). V lost 0 bases to trimming and J lost 6 bases, with 16 bases between them. CDR3 DNA sequence: TGTGCCAGCAGCTTGGTGGGGACGGGTAAGGGCGAGCAGTACTTC. The encoded protein is CASSLVGTGKGEQYF.